Detailed here is one T cell receptor (beta chain). This table comes from immunoSEQ multiplex PCR, and its TCRdb copy is limited to in-frame clones, with some not included. The data hold around 2.5 million clones, with roughly 93% observed a single time. Healthy adults negative for HIV, lacking recent acute infections or vaccinations, served as donors. Caucasian adults residing in Nashville, Tennessee made up all the donors. The record originates from a study of shared clonotypes between healthy human individuals. Trimming shortened V by 6 bases and J by 8 bases, and 12 bases separated the two germline ends. Germline CDR1 is SGHNT and CDR2 is YYREEE (reference sequence). The CDR3 sequence is 12 residues long.

The sample comprised naive CD4+ T cells from PBMCs. Noted subset: CD45RA+ positively selected. V is TRBV5-4 and J is TRBJ2-1; D may be TRBD1 (5 bases). The TCR was taken from a man between 18 and 29 years old in good health. Some clones in this sample may be carry-over from other donors' samples. The CDR3, as DNA: TGTGCCAGCACTCGAGCAGGGTATGAGCAGTTCTTC. Amino acid sequence: CASTRAGYEQFF.